This T cell receptor (beta chain) derives from a study of blood T cell repertoires in COVID-19. Study-level background: Samples representing acute and convalescent COVID-19 were sourced from the United States, Italy and Spain. T cells, B-cell-depleted T cells, or PBMCs provided the cDNA or gDNA that served as material.

Per the original methods: Scientists estimated how many nucleated cells there were by amplifying reference gene primers. The protocol was immunoSEQ multiplex PCR, while the TCRdb copy is restricted to in-frame clones and leaves out a portion. The DNA was the basis for D and trimming; V, J and clone size are from that table. The sample lists 20,000 to 25,000 clones; about 86% were seen once. The germline gives CDR1 SGHTA, CDR2 FQGNSA. This CDR3 has 15 amino acids. V trimming: 5 bases; J trimming: 2 bases; junction bases outside the gene matches: 8. The sample consisted of peripheral blood. The receptor was derived from a human donor with acute or convalescent COVID-19. The donor label of this sample is uncertain. The chain is built from TRBV7-2 and TRBJ1-2, with TRBD1 identical over 7 bases. The CDR3 is CASSITGVGNYGYTF. In DNA, the CDR3 is TGTGCCAGCAGCATAACAGGGGTGGGGAACTATGGCTACACCTTC.